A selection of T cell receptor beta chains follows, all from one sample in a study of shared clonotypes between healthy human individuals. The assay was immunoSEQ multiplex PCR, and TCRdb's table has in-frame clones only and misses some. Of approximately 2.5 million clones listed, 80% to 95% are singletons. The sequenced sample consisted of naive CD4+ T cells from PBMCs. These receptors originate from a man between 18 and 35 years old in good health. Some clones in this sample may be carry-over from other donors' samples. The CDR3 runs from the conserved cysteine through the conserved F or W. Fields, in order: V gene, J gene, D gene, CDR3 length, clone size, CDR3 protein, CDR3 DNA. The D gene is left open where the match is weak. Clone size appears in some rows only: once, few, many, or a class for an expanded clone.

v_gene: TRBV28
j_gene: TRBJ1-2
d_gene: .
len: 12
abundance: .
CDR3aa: CASSSLASGYTF
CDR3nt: TGTGCCAGCAGTTCCCTAGCGAGTGGCTACACCTTC

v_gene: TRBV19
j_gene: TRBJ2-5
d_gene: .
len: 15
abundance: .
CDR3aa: CASSISIPSQETQYF
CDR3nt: TGTGCCAGTAGTATTTCTATCCCGTCCCAAGAGACCCAGTACTTC

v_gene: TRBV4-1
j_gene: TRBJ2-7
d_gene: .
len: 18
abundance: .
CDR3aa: CASSQLPWGETASYEQYF
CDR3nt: TGCGCCAGCAGCCAGCTCCCCTGGGGGGAGACGGCCTCCTACGAGCAGTACTTC

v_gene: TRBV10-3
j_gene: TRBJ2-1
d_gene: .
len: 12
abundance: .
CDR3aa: CAISGTYNEQFF
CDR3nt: TGTGCCATCAGCGGAACCTACAATGAGCAGTTCTTC

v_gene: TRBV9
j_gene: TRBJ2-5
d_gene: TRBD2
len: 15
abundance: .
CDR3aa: CASTISGSRQETQYF
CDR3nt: TGTGCCAGCACCATTAGCGGGAGTAGGCAGGAGACCCAGTACTTC

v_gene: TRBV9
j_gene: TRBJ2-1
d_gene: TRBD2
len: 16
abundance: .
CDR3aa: CASSAQLAGQYNEQFF
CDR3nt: TGTGCCAGCAGCGCACAACTAGCGGGCCAATACAATGAGCAGTTCTTC

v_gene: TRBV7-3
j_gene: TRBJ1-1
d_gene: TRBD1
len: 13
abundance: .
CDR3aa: CASSSGQYTEAFF
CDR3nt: TGTGCCAGCAGCTCGGGACAGTACACTGAAGCTTTCTTT

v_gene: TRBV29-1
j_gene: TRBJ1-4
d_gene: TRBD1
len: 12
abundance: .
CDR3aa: CSATDRVEKLFF
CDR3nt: TGCAGCGCCACGGACAGGGTAGAAAAACTGTTTTTT

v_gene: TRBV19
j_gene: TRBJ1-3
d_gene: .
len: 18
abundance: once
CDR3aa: CASSNPPGTANSGNTIYF
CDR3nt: TGTGCCAGTAGTAACCCCCCCGGGACGGCTAACTCTGGAAACACCATATATTTT

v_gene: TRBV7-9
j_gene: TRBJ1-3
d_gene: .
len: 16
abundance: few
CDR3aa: CASSQPQGLLGNTIYF
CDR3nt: TGTGCCAGCAGCCAACCCCAGGGGTTGTTGGGAAACACCATATATTTT

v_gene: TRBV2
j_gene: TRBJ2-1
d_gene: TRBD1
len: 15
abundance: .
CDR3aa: CASSRDRVGYNEQFF
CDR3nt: TGTGCCAGCAGCCGGGACAGGGTTGGATACAATGAGCAGTTCTTC

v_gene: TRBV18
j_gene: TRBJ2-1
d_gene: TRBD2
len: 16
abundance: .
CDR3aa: CASSPPTLAGRNEQFF
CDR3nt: TGTGCCAGCTCACCACCCACTCTAGCGGGGCGAAATGAGCAGTTCTTC

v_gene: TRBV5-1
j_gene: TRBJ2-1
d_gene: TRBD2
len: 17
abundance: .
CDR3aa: CASSQGTSGRLVDEQFF
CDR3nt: TGCGCCAGCAGCCAGGGGACTAGCGGGAGGCTGGTGGATGAGCAGTTCTTC

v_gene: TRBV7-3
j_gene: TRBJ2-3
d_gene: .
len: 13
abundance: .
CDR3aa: CASSLGQGDTQYF
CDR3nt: TGTGCCAGCAGCTTAGGGCAGGGTGATACGCAGTATTTT

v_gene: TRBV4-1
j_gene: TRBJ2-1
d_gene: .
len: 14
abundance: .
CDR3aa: CASSQDWLTNEQFF
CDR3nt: TGCGCCAGCAGCCAAGATTGGCTGACGAATGAGCAGTTCTTC

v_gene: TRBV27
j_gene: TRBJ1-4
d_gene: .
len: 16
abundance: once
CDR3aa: CASSFGRASTNEKLFF
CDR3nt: TGTGCCAGCAGTTTCGGCCGAGCCTCAACTAATGAAAAACTGTTTTTT

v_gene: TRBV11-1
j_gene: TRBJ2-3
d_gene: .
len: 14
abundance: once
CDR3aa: CAISHRDRSDTQYF
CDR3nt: TGTGCCATCAGTCACAGGGATCGTTCAGATACGCAGTATTTT

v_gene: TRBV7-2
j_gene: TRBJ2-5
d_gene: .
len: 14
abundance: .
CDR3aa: CASSGRGTQETQYF
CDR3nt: TGTGCCAGCAGCGGGAGGGGGACTCAAGAGACCCAGTACTTC

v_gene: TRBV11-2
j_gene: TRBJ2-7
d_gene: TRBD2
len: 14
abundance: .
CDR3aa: CASSRTSSAYEQYF
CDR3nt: TGTGCCAGCAGCAGGACTAGCAGCGCCTACGAGCAGTACTTC

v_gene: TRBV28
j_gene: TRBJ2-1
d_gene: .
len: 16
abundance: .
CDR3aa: CASSLLGGFSYNEQFF
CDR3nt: TGTGCCAGCAGTTTATTGGGCGGTTTTTCCTACAATGAGCAGTTCTTC

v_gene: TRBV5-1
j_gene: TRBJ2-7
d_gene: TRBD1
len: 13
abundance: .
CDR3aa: CASSKGQGEEQYF
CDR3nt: TGCGCCAGCAGCAAGGGACAGGGGGAAGAGCAGTACTTC

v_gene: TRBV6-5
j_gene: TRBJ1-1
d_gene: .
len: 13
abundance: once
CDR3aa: CASSSQMNTEAFF
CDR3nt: TGTGCCAGCAGTTCACAGATGAACACTGAAGCTTTCTTT

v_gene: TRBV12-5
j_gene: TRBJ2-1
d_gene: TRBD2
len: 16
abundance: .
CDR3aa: CASGLVLAGGYNEQFF
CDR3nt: TGTGCTAGTGGTTTGGTACTGGCGGGAGGTTACAATGAGCAGTTCTTC

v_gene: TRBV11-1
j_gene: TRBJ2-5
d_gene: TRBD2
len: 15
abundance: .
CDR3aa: CASSFSGTYQETQYF
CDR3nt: TGTGCCAGCAGCTTTAGCGGGACCTACCAAGAGACCCAGTACTTC

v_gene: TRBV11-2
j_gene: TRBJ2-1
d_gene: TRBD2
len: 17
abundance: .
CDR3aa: CASSQGLAGGPNNEQFF
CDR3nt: TGTGCCAGCAGCCAGGGACTAGCGGGAGGGCCGAACAATGAGCAGTTCTTC

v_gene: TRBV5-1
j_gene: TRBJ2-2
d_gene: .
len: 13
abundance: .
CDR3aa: CASSSSHTGELFF
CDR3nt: TGCGCCAGCAGCTCTAGCCACACCGGGGAGCTGTTTTTT

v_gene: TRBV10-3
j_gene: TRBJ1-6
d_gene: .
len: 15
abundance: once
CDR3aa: CAISDQSGGSSPLHF
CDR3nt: TGTGCCATCAGTGATCAGTCCGGGGGGAGCTCACCCCTCCACTTT

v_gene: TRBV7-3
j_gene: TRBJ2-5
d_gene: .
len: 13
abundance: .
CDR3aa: CASSAGFQETQYF
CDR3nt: TGTGCCAGCAGCGCCGGGTTCCAAGAGACCCAGTACTTC

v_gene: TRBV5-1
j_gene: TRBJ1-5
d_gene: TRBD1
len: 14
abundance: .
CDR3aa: CASSPTGVDQPQHF
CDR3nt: TGCGCCAGCAGCCCAACAGGGGTCGATCAGCCCCAGCATTTT

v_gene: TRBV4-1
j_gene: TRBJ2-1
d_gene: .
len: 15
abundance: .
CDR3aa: CASSQEGDSYNEQFF
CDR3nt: TGCGCCAGCAGCCAAGAGGGCGATTCCTACAATGAGCAGTTCTTC

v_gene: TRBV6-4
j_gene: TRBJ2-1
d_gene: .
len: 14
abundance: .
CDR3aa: CASRRTAFANEQFF
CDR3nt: TGTGCCAGCAGACGAACCGCCTTCGCGAATGAGCAGTTCTTC

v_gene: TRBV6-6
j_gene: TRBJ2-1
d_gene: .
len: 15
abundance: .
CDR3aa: CASTYRASSYNEQFF
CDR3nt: TGTGCCAGCACCTACAGGGCAAGCTCCTACAATGAGCAGTTCTTC

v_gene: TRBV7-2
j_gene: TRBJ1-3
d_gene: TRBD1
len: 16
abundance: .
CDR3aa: CASSLLQGGTGNTIYF
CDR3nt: TGTGCCAGCAGCTTATTACAGGGGGGGACTGGAAACACCATATATTTT

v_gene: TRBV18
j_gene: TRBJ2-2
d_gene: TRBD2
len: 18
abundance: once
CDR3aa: CASSSSRISGRGTGELFF
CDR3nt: TGTGCCAGCTCATCCTCCCGTATAAGCGGGAGGGGTACCGGGGAGCTGTTTTTT

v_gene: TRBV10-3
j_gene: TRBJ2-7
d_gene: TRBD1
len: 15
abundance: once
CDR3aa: CAISLDRVYSGEQYF
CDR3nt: TGTGCCATCAGCCTGGACAGGGTGTATAGTGGCGAGCAGTACTTC

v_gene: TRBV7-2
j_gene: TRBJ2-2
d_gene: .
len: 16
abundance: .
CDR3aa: CASSLQGRGNTGELFF
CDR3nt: TGTGCCAGCAGCTTACAGGGGCGGGGGAACACCGGGGAGCTGTTTTTT

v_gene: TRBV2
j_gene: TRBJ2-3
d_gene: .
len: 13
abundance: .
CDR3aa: CASSRRLADTQYF
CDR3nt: TGTGCCAGCAGTCGGCGATTGGCAGATACGCAGTATTTT

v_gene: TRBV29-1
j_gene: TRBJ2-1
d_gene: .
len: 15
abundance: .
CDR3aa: CSVSRAAGPYNEQFF
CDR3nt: TGCAGCGTTTCTCGCGCCGCGGGGCCCTACAATGAGCAGTTCTTC

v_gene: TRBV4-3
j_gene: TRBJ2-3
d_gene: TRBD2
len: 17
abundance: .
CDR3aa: CASSQELTSGSTDTQYF
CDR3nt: TGCGCCAGCAGCCAAGAATTGACTAGCGGGAGTACAGATACGCAGTATTTT

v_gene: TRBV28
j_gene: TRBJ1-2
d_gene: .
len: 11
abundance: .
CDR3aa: CASRSGVGYTF
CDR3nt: TGTGCCAGCCGTTCTGGAGTTGGCTACACCTTC

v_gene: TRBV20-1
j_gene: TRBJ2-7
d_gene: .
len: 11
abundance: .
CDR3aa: CSARTAWEQYF
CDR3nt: TGCAGTGCTCGGACAGCCTGGGAGCAGTACTTC

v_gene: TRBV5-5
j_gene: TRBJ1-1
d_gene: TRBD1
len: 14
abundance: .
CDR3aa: CASSSRQGGTEAFF
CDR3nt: TGTGCCAGCAGCTCCCGACAGGGAGGCACTGAAGCTTTCTTT

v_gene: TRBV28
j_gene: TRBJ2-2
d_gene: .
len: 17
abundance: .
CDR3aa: CASSLRLREWNTGELFF
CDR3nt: TGTGCCAGCAGTTTACGGCTGCGGGAATGGAACACCGGGGAGCTGTTTTTT

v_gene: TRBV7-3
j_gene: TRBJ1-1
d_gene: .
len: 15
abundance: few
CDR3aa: CASSFLGGKNTEAFF
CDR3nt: TGTGCCAGCAGTTTCTTGGGGGGGAAGAACACTGAAGCTTTCTTT

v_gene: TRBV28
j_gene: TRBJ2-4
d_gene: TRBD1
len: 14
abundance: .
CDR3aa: CASSSGTGGDIQYF
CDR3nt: TGTGCCAGCAGTTCGGGGACAGGAGGGGACATTCAGTACTTC

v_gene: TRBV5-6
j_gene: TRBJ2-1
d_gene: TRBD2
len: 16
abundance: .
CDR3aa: CASSSLSGRWVNEQFF
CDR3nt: TGTGCCAGCAGCTCCCTGAGCGGGAGATGGGTGAATGAGCAGTTCTTC

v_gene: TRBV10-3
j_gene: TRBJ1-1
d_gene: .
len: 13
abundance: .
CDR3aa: CAISGADNTEAFF
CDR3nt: TGTGCCATCAGTGGGGCGGACAACACTGAAGCTTTCTTT

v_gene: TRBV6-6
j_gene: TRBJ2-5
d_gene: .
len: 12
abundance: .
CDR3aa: CASTYDRQTQYF
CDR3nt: TGTGCCAGCACCTACGACAGGCAGACCCAGTACTTC

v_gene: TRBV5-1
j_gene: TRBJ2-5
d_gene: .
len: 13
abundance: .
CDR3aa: CASSPSGRETQYF
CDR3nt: TGCGCCAGCAGCCCCTCTGGCCGTGAGACCCAGTACTTC

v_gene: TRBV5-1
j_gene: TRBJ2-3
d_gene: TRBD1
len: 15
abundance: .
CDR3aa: CASSPGTGRTDTQYF
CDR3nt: TGCGCCAGCAGCCCCGGGACAGGGCGCACAGATACGCAGTATTTT

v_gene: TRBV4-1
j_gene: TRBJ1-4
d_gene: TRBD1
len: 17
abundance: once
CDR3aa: CASSHLLTGASREKLFF
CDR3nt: TGCGCCAGCAGCCACCTTCTAACAGGGGCCTCAAGAGAAAAACTGTTTTTT